Reported below is one T cell receptor beta chain. Its antigen is as yet unknown. Using immunoSEQ multiplex PCR, the repertoire was profiled, and TCRdb retains in-frame clones only, with some absent. The table has 20,000 to 25,000 clones, about nine tenths seen once; the top ten hold roughly 28%. The CDR3 length is 13 residues. Per the germline V gene, CDR1 is MNHEY and CDR2 is SVGAGI. Trimming removed 2 bases from V and 5 bases from J, with 10 bases in between. The data derive from a study of OX40 agonist ivuxolimab in advanced cancers. Overall study context: Subjects had a mean age of about 60 years, with a range of about 23 to 79; less than 90% were male. Eligibility admitted prior anti-PD-1, anti-PD-L1 or anti-CTLA-4 therapy; 40% had some. Study results and caveats: Individuals who were partial responders at 0.1-3.0 mg/kg had clonal expansion that ranked among the lowest.

Systemic immunosuppression or a history of autoimmune disease excluded patients. This sequence was found in an adult with an advanced solid tumor such as melanoma, head and neck, liver or kidney cancer. Material: CD4+ or CD8+ T cells sorted from blood, obtained in a trial of the OX40 agonist ivuxolimab. The chain recombines TRBV6-5 with TRBJ2-7; D is ambiguous. The CDR3 sequence is CASSYGIGNEQYF. The DNA of the CDR3 is TGTGCCAGCAGTTACGGTATTGGGAACGAGCAGTACTTC.